The rows below give T cell receptor beta chains drawn from one sample of a study of blood T cell repertoires in COVID-19. Using immunoSEQ multiplex PCR, the repertoire was profiled, and TCRdb retains in-frame clones only, with some absent. The table includes approximately 210,000 clones, 85% to 95% detected once. The specimen was peripheral blood. These TCRs come from a man younger than 45 with COVID-19, enrolled during active disease. Both conserved end residues are part of each CDR3.

CDR3aa	j_gene	v_gene
CASSLGDSGNQPQHF	TRBJ1-5	TRBV5-1
CASSPGTGTGGANVLTF	TRBJ2-6	TRBV5-1
CASSLGTAYEQYF	TRBJ2-7	TRBV7-9
CASSLIYGGGLLNQLQHF	TRBJ1-5	TRBV7-9
CASSRPGTGSEKLFF	TRBJ1-4	TRBV3-1/TRBV3-2
CASSARDRYTF	TRBJ1-2	TRBV9
CASSLGTGTGNTIYF	TRBJ1-3	TRBV5-1
CASSWDRAITEAFF	TRBJ1-1	TRBV6-5
CASSFAGNANTEAFF	TRBJ1-1	TRBV7-2
CASSEGLAGTDTQYF	TRBJ2-3	TRBV6-1
CASSRGRVNQPQHF	TRBJ1-5	TRBV5-6
CASSLTTDMNTEAFF	TRBJ1-1	TRBV18
CASSPGYTEAFF	TRBJ1-1	TRBV11-2
CASSQVRGNTIYF	TRBJ1-3	TRBV3-1/TRBV3-2
CASSSDGGWPQHF	TRBJ1-5	TRBV11-2
CASSWGGLAVAKNIQYF	TRBJ2-4	TRBV5-1
CASSDTGRITYNEQFF	TRBJ2-1	TRBV25-1
CASSYLAGAGQPQHF	TRBJ1-5	TRBV6-5
CASSTDRGYEKLFF	TRBJ1-4	TRBV2
CASSLGGVQETQYF	TRBJ2-5	TRBV7-7
CSVARGGNTIYF	TRBJ1-3	TRBV29-1
CASRPQRGETQYF	TRBJ2-5	TRBV12-3/TRBV12-4
CASSESGREKLFF	TRBJ1-4	TRBV10-1
CASGPTGLGYGYTF	TRBJ1-2	TRBV12-5
CASSGWGQGTGELFF	TRBJ2-2	TRBV5-4
CASSIRTSYNEQFF	TRBJ2-1	TRBV19
CASSFERAQGPGEQYF	TRBJ2-7	TRBV7-9
CASSPQGQGLGGNQPQHF	TRBJ1-5	TRBV18
CASSAIRGLGNTEAFF	TRBJ1-1	TRBV6-1
CASSIRAGTNYGYTF	TRBJ1-2	TRBV19
CASGFNLFRQGSGSDTQYF	TRBJ2-3	TRBV12-5
CASSDLDRGGITEAFF	TRBJ1-1	TRBV19
CASTGISGGNPEAFF	TRBJ1-1	TRBV6-5
CASSPGLAGGLNPAYTGELFF	TRBJ2-2	TRBV5-1
CASSISPRGQADTQYF	TRBJ2-3	TRBV19
CASSEAHTGGAYSNQPQHF	TRBJ1-5	TRBV2
CASSRAYDTEAFF	TRBJ1-1	TRBV18
CASSQGQDDYGYTF	TRBJ1-2	TRBV4-1
CASSLIGRVSTEAFF	TRBJ1-1	TRBV2
CASSVGDNTEAFF	TRBJ1-1	TRBV9
CASSVGPGQYNSPLHF	TRBJ1-6	TRBV9
CASSIEGSTEAFF	TRBJ1-1	TRBV19
CASSQADRGGLLHF	TRBJ1-6	TRBV3-1/TRBV3-2
CASSQISGMNTEAFF	TRBJ1-1	TRBV4-2
CASSYNGIFTEAFF	TRBJ1-1	TRBV6-5
CASSRPGRGTEAFF	TRBJ1-1	TRBV5-6
CASSVGRQDTDTQYF	TRBJ2-3	TRBV9
CASSYTTHQNTEAFF	TRBJ1-1	TRBV6-5
CASSELFRTGARNTEAFF	TRBJ1-1	TRBV2
CASSTGTGGEKLFF	TRBJ1-4	TRBV6-2/TRBV6-3
CASSPRASGANTGELFF	TRBJ2-2	TRBV7-7
CASSLATGQLTEAFF	TRBJ1-1	TRBV7-9
CATSEGERDTGELFF	TRBJ2-2	TRBV24-1
CASSPALGGMNTEAFF	TRBJ1-1	TRBV7-9
CASSLAEYDMTPYEQYF	TRBJ2-7	TRBV11-2